The 21 T cell receptor beta chains below were found in one sample sequenced in a study of blood T cells in healthy people across ages. Primers used in a second PCR of roughly 7 to 11 cycles were a sample-barcoded 5' primer and a J-beta primer mix. Each CDR3 protein is one row after TCRdb ran MiXCR on the 5' RACE reads. This sample has hundreds of thousands of distinct CDR3 sequences, with 29% found just once. The sample was blood. The receptors originated from an elderly woman in good health.

The chain joins TRBV7-2 to TRBJ1-1; tentative D call: TRBD1 (5 bases). CDR1 is SGHTA, CDR2 FQGNSA, per germline. Trimming removed 7 bases from V and 1 base from J, with 16 bases in between. This CDR3 has 15 residues. The DNA of the CDR3 is TGTGCCAGCATTGATCCGACGGGGGGGAACACTGAAGCTTTCTTT. It is translated as CASIDPTGGNTEAFF.

There are many counts of this clonotype. The DNA of the CDR3 is TGCGCCAGCAGCCAAGATTTCCCCGGGACATTCTCTGGGGCCAACGTCCTGACTTTC. This encodes CASSQDFPGTFSGANVLTF. The chain combines TRBV4-3 with TRBJ2-6, with D perhaps matching TRBD1 (6 bases). Germline-derived CDR1 and CDR2 are LGHNA and YSLEER. The CDR3 has 19 amino acids. Trimming stripped 0 bases from V and 0 bases from J, with 15 bases between.

V and J are TRBV9 and TRBJ1-1, with a weak D call TRBD1 (5 bases). CDR3 size: 14 residues. V lost 2 bases and J 6 bases, leaving 14 bases between the germline ends. The germline gives CDR1 SGDLS, CDR2 YYNGEE. The CDR3 protein is CASSVGGGRPEAFF. Here the CDR3 DNA reads TGTGCCAGCAGCGTGGGGGGGGGTCGCCCTGAAGCTTTCTTT. The variable domain in full, completed from reference TRBV9 and TRBJ1-1, reads DSGVTQTPKHLITATGQRVTLRCSPRSGDLSVYWYQQSLDQGLQFLIQYYNGEERAKGNILERFSAQQFPDLHSELNLSSLELGDSALYFCASSVGGGRPEAFFGQGTRLTVV.

CDR3 DNA: TGTGCCAGCAGTCCTCGAGCCGGGTCTATCCTTCTACAGCCCCAGCATTTT. It encodes CASSPRAGSILLQPQHF. The rearrangement joins TRBV27 to TRBJ1-5, with D uncertain. V was shortened by 5 bases and J by 7 bases, with 24 bases between the two germline ends. The CDR3 sequence is 17 residues long. CDR1 and CDR2 from the germline V gene are MNHEY and SMNVEV (reference sequence).

In this sample, this clonotype turned up a few times. The chain combines TRBV14 with TRBJ1-2; 11 positions match TRBD1. CDR1 SGHDN and CDR2 FVKESK come from the germline V gene. This CDR3 region has 18 residues. Trimming took 2 bases from V and 6 from J; bases not matched to a gene: 14. CDR3 nucleotide sequence: TGTGCCAGCAGCCAACTTCAGGGACAGGGGGGTCTCAGCCATGGCTACACCTTC. Translation: CASSQLQGQGGLSHGYTF.

This clonotype was picked up many times. The CDR3 bases are TGCAGTGCTACAGCGCGGCGGGGTGGCTATGGCTACACCTTC. Protein product: CSATARRGGYGYTF. The gene calls are TRBV20-1 and TRBJ1-2, with D hard to call. CDR3 length: 14 residues. Germline V gene data show CDR1 as DFQATT and CDR2 as SNEGSKA (reference sequence). V was clipped by 4 bases and J by 4 bases, with 16 bases between them.

This clonotype has ten or more counts. The chain employs TRBV30 and TRBJ2-1; TRBD2 matches at 8 bases. The CDR3 is made up of 14 amino acids. Germline values: CDR1 GTSNPN, CDR2 SVGIG (reference sequence). Germline trimming cut 4 bases from V and 5 bases from J; bases unmatched to any gene: 7. Here the CDR3 reads CAWMRLASNNEQFF. The DNA for the CDR3 is TGTGCCTGGATGAGACTAGCGAGCAACAATGAGCAGTTCTTC.

As for this clonotype: Just one base apart from a much larger clone, this may be a read error. The chain recombines TRBV5-1 with TRBJ2-5, with 7 bases aligning to TRBD2. The CDR3 totals 13 residues. Germline CDR1 is SGHRS and CDR2 is YFSETQ. The V segment lost 4 bases and the J segment 11 bases; nucleotides outside the gene matches: 11. The chain's CDR3 is CASSRFSGSEQYF. CDR3 DNA sequence: TGCGCCAGCAGCCGGTTTAGCGGGTCGGAGCAGTACTTC.

In its sample, this clonotype was seen a few times. The chain employs TRBV5-5 and TRBJ1-2; the D gene is possibly TRBD1 (5 bases). Germline V gene lookup returns CDR1 SGHKS and CDR2 YYEKEE (reference sequence). The CDR3 contains 15 residues. With 1 base removed from V and 0 bases from J, the gap between germline ends came to 10 bases. The CDR3 DNA sequence: TGTGCCAGCAGCTTGATAACGACAGCTAACTATGGCTACACCTTC. It is translated as CASSLITTANYGYTF.

This clonotype was counted between two and nine times. An end of the junction differs from the germline gene, which may be a read error. V is TRBV20-1 and J is TRBJ2-5; 10 bases agree with TRBD2. The CDR3 has 16 residues. Germline CDR1 and CDR2: DFQATT and SNEGSKA (reference sequence). CDR3 bases: TGCAGTGCTAGACTAGCGGGGGCCTTCTCCCAAGGGACCCAGTACTTC. The encoded protein is CSARLAGAFSQGTQYF.

This clonotype was observed at least ten times. J is TRBJ2-3 and V is TRBV12-3 or TRBV12-4, with 12 bases fitting TRBD2. The junction had 4 bases not matched to a gene; V was cut back by 3 bases and J by 3 bases. There are 16 residues in the CDR3. The CDR3 nucleotides read TGTGCCAGCAGTTTGGGAACTAGCGGGAGGACAGATACGCAGTATTTT. Amino acid sequence: CASSLGTSGRTDTQYF.

With regard to this clonotype: A read error may be the cause here, since a much bigger clone is one base away. The chain recombines TRBV28 with TRBJ2-3; maybe TRBD1 (6 bases). Germline CDR1 and CDR2: MDHEN and SYDVKM. CDR3 size: 14 residues. CDR3 region: CACSRRTEIDTQYF. The DNA of the CDR3 is TGTGCCTGCAGCCGTAGGACAGAGATTGATACGCAGTATTTT.

This clonotype has a count of ten or more. V gene TRBV4-3 combines with J gene TRBJ2-1; D is perhaps TRBD1 (6 bases). V was shortened by 0 bases and J by 2 bases, with 11 bases between the two germline ends. The CDR3 covers 16 residues. Germline V lookup: CDR1 LGHNA, CDR2 YSLEER. CDR3 in amino acids: CASSQDQGIAYNEQFF. CDR3 bases: TGCGCCAGCAGCCAAGATCAGGGGATAGCCTACAATGAGCAGTTCTTC.

The V gene is TRBV6-6, the J gene TRBJ2-7; D might be TRBD1 (6 bases). The CDR3 consists of 14 residues. Germline assignment: CDR1 MNHNY and CDR2 SVGAGI (reference sequence). The ends were cut back, 6 bases at V and 4 bases at J, with 16 bases in the middle. CDR3 loop: CASRPQQGPYEQYF. As DNA, the CDR3 is TGTGCCAGCAGACCTCAACAGGGCCCTTACGAGCAGTACTTC.

The rearrangement uses TRBV27 and TRBJ2-7; 7 bases fit TRBD2. Unmatched junction bases numbered 4, after V lost 3 bases and J lost 2 bases. The germline gives CDR1 MNHEY, CDR2 SMNVEV (reference sequence). CDR3 size: 14 residues. CDR3 region: CASSFKGRAYEQYF. The DNA for the CDR3 is TGTGCCAGCAGTTTTAAGGGGAGGGCCTACGAGCAGTACTTC.

This clonotype came up a few times. This chain uses TRBV2 with TRBJ2-5, with 11 bases matching TRBD2. This CDR3 has 15 residues. Germline trimming cut 6 bases from V and 0 bases from J; bases unmatched to any gene: 3. CDR1 is SNHLY and CDR2 is FYNNEI in the germline V gene. CDR3 protein: CASRLAGGYQETQYF. The DNA of the CDR3 is TGTGCCAGCAGATTAGCGGGGGGGTACCAAGAGACCCAGTACTTC.

This clonotype was seen many times. V usage is TRBV7-2 and J usage is TRBJ2-1; 9 bases agree with TRBD2. The CDR3 consists of 17 residues. V lost 2 bases to trimming and J lost 4 bases; unmatched junction nucleotides: 9. The germline CDR1 and CDR2 sequences are SGHTA and FQGNSA. The CDR3 sequence is CASSLSAGGPLYNEQFF. The CDR3 bases are TGTGCCAGCAGCTTATCGGCGGGGGGGCCGCTTTACAATGAGCAGTTCTTC.

This clonotype was counted many times. The chain uses TRBV6-1 and TRBJ2-7; D unresolved. The CDR3 has 13 amino acids. Germline V gives CDR1 MNHNS, CDR2 SASEGT. V was shortened by 7 bases and J by 0 bases, with 10 bases between the two germline ends. CDR3 amino acids: CASTGHISYEQYF. In DNA, the CDR3 is TGTGCCAGCACAGGCCACATCTCCTACGAGCAGTACTTC.

This clonotype was detected ten times or more. The V call is TRBV11-2, the J call TRBJ2-1, with TRBD1 as a possible D gene (5 bases). The ends were cut back, 1 base at V and 0 bases at J, with 7 bases in the middle. CDR3 length: 15 residues. The germline V gene has CDR1 SGHAT and CDR2 FQNNGV. The chain's CDR3 is CASSLVRGSYNEQFF. In nucleotides, the CDR3 is TGTGCCAGCAGCTTAGTAAGGGGCTCCTACAATGAGCAGTTCTTC.

Many counts were recorded for this clonotype. The CDR3 coding sequence is TGTGCCAGCAGCTCAGGACAGCCCCGGGAGACCCAGTACTTC. Translation: CASSSGQPRETQYF. The chain links TRBV7-2 to TRBJ2-5; maybe TRBD1 (6 bases). Germline CDR1 and CDR2: SGHTA and FQGNSA. This CDR3 comprises 14 residues. V shed 4 bases and J shed 5 bases, with 14 bases lying between them.

The chain carries TRBV18 and TRBJ2-5; D not certain. Germline V lookup: CDR1 KGHSH, CDR2 LQKENI. The CDR3 is 14 residues long. Between the trimmed V and J ends, which lost 4 bases and 5 bases, there was a span of 14 bases. The CDR3 spells CASSLFGEEETQYF. The CDR3 coding sequence is TGTGCCAGCTCACTATTCGGAGAAGAGGAGACCCAGTACTTC.